Following are 17 T cell receptor beta chains from one sample sequenced in a study of blood T cells in healthy people across ages. Alongside a J-beta primer mix, a sample-barcoded 5' primer served in a second PCR lasting roughly 6 to 12 cycles. TCRdb fed the 5' RACE reads into MiXCR, producing one record per CDR3 protein. The sample consists of some 560,000 distinct CDR3 sequences, 27% of them appearing once. These data also formed part of another study, on T cells of mothers and their children.

The sample consisted of blood. Receptor source: a boy aged 2 to 10 in good health.

This chain connects TRBV7-3 to TRBJ2-1, with 8 nucleotides matching TRBD2. The CDR3 sequence is 15 residues long. J gave up 5 bases and V 2 bases, and 5 bases lay outside the gene matches. Germline V gives CDR1 SGHTA, CDR2 FQGTGA. CDR3 DNA sequence: TGTGCCAGCAGCTTAGGACTAGCTTTCCACAATGAGCAGTTCTTC. Translation: CASSLGLAFHNEQFF.

The table lists this clonotype with a few counts. The rearrangement uses TRBV4-3 and TRBJ1-3, with D possibly TRBD1 on 6 matching bases. Trimming shortened V by 0 bases and J by 2 bases, and 8 bases separated the two germline ends. The germline V gene encodes CDR1 LGHNA and CDR2 YSLEER. The CDR3 is made up of 15 amino acids. The CDR3 coding sequence is TGCGCCAGCAGCCAAGAAGGGGGGGCTGGAAACACCATATATTTT. This sequence encodes CASSQEGGAGNTIYF.

Remarks on this clonotype: At one end, the junction sequence differs from germline, possibly due to a read error. The genes are TRBV18 and TRBJ1-1, with D maybe TRBD1 (6 bases). The germline CDR1 and CDR2 sequences are KGHSH and LQKENI. This CDR3 has 13 amino acids. The CDR3: CASFRGRSTETFF. CDR3 DNA sequence: TGTGCCAGCTTCCGGGGGCGAAGCACTGAAACTTTCTTT. The whole variable domain, remainder taken from reference TRBV18 and TRBJ1-1, is NAGVMQNPRHLVRRRGQEARLRCSPMKGHSHVYWYRQLPEEGLKFMVYLQKENIIDESGMPKERFSAEFPKEGPSILRIQQVVRGDSAAYFCASFRGRSTETFFGQGTRLTVV.

V usage is TRBV20-1 and J usage is TRBJ1-4, with D maybe TRBD1 (6 bases). With 0 bases removed from V and 5 bases from J, the gap between germline ends came to 13 bases. The germline V gene has CDR1 DFQATT and CDR2 SNEGSKA (reference sequence). CDR3 length: 15 amino acids. In DNA, the CDR3 is TGCAGTGCTAGAGATCTGACAGGAATAAATGAAAAACTGTTTTTT. Residues: CSARDLTGINEKLFF.

This sequence joins TRBV6-6 and TRBJ2-5; 7 positions agree with TRBD1. The J call is in doubt because the DNA end fits TRBJ2-7 better. Germline V lookup: CDR1 MNHNY, CDR2 SVGAGI (reference sequence). This CDR3 has 15 amino acids. CDR3 nucleotide sequence: TGTGCCAGCAGTTCAAGACAGGGCCATTCCTACGAGCAGTACGTC. This encodes CASSSRQGHSYEQYV.

This clonotype has only a few counts. The chain links TRBV5-1 to TRBJ2-3, with 7 bases aligning to TRBD2. The J segment lost 4 bases and the V segment lost 2 bases, leaving 7 bases of the junction unmatched. This CDR3 has 15 amino acids. Germline V gene lookup returns CDR1 SGHRS and CDR2 YFSETQ. CDR3 in amino acids: CASSFGPRGADTQYF. The CDR3 DNA reads TGCGCCAGCAGCTTCGGACCCCGGGGGGCAGATACGCAGTATTTT.

A single count supports this clonotype. The rearrangement links TRBV28 to TRBJ1-2, with D possibly matching TRBD1 (5 bases). V dropped 1 base and J dropped 0 bases, with 9 bases sitting between them. CDR3 length equals 15 residues. CDR1 is MDHEN and CDR2 is SYDVKM in the germline V gene. The CDR3 DNA reads as TGTGCCAGCAGTTTATACCGGGGGACTAACTATGGCTACACCTTC. The encoded protein is CASSLYRGTNYGYTF.

This clonotype was counted many times. The V and J genes are TRBV27 and TRBJ2-1, with D unclear. V dropped 6 bases and J dropped 3 bases, with 9 bases sitting between them. CDR3 size: 13 residues. The germline gives CDR1 MNHEY, CDR2 SMNVEV (reference sequence). This chain's CDR3 is CASSPMNYNEQFF. In DNA, the CDR3 is TGTGCCAGCAGCCCTATGAACTACAATGAGCAGTTCTTC.

This clonotype occurred a few times. The chain employs TRBV5-5 and TRBJ2-5; TRBD2 agrees at 10 bases. TRBJ2-1 matches the DNA end more closely, so the J call is doubtful. This CDR3 contains 14 residues. The germline CDR1 and CDR2 sequences are SGHKS and YYEKEE (reference sequence). The CDR3 spells CASSPDSGRPKQFF. CDR3 coding DNA: TGTGCCAGCAGCCCTGATAGCGGGAGGCCCAAGCAGTTCTTC.

This chain joins TRBV10-2 and TRBJ2-5; possible D gene TRBD1, 6 bases. The V gene lost 6 bases and the J gene lost 1 base, with 12 bases spanning the gap. This CDR3 spans 14 amino acids. From germline, CDR1 is WSHSY and CDR2 SAAADI. The CDR3: CASRMTGSQETQYF. In nucleotides, the CDR3 is TGCGCCAGCAGGATGACAGGATCCCAAGAGACCCAGTACTTC.

This chain links TRBV13 with TRBJ2-7; 13 bases match TRBD2. V dropped 4 bases and J dropped 3; count of bases not matched to a gene: 9. The CDR3 consists of 17 residues. The germline V gene encodes CDR1 PRHDT and CDR2 FYEKMQ (reference sequence). The CDR3 here is CASSSDPGTSGNYEQYF. CDR3 DNA: TGTGCCAGCAGCTCGGACCCCGGGACTAGCGGGAACTACGAGCAGTACTTC.

The rearrangement joins TRBV4-3 to TRBJ1-2, with 8 positions matching TRBD1. Losses at the gene ends were 0 bases for V and 8 bases for J; bases not matched to a gene: 5. The CDR3 length is 14 residues. Germline-derived CDR1 and CDR2 are LGHNA and YSLEER. DNA of the CDR3: TGCGCCAGCAGCCAAGATAGGACAGGGTCCGGCTACACCTTC. Its protein product is CASSQDRTGSGYTF.

The chain uses TRBV5-1 and TRBJ2-7; 9 bases are a match to TRBD1. Germline CDR1 and CDR2: SGHRS and YFSETQ. The V and J ends lost 6 bases and 1 base, in that order; junction bases with no gene match: 5. There are 14 residues in the CDR3. The DNA of the CDR3 is TGCGCCAGCAACCTTGGGACAGGGTCCTACGAGCAGTACTTC. Residues: CASNLGTGSYEQYF.

The chain recombines TRBV10-3 with TRBJ2-5, with 7 bases matching TRBD1. The CDR3 has 13 residues. Germline V gene sequence: CDR1 ENHRY, CDR2 SYGVKD. The J segment lost 5 bases and the V segment lost 7 bases, leaving 7 bases of the junction unmatched. This CDR3 reads CAITAGGGETQYF. CDR3 DNA: TGTGCCATCACGGCAGGGGGTGGGGAGACCCAGTACTTC.

V is TRBV2 and J is TRBJ2-5; TRBD2 aligns across 9 bases. J was trimmed by 3 bases and V by 5 bases; bases with no gene match: 13. Per germline, CDR1 SNHLY and CDR2 FYNNEI. There are 17 residues in the CDR3. CDR3 protein: CASSLPLGLAVEETQYF. Here the CDR3 DNA reads TGTGCCAGCAGTCTCCCACTGGGACTAGCCGTAGAAGAGACCCAGTACTTC. Full variable domain (rest looked up from reference TRBV2 and TRBJ2-5): EPEVTQTPSHQVTQMGQEVILRCVPISNHLYFYWYRQILGQKVEFLVSFYNNEISEKSEIFDDQFSVERPDGSNFTLKIRSTKLEDSAMYFCASSLPLGLAVEETQYFGPGTRLLVL.

This clonotype was seen more than once but under ten times. The V gene is TRBV20-1, the J gene TRBJ1-3, with D possibly matching TRBD1 (5 bases). V lost 0 bases, J lost 2 bases, and 14 bases lay in between. The CDR3 totals 16 residues. The germline gives CDR1 DFQATT, CDR2 SNEGSKA (reference sequence). The CDR3, as DNA: TGCAGTGCTAGAGATCAGGGAGTGCATCCTGGAAACACCATATATTTT. Its protein is CSARDQGVHPGNTIYF.

The gene calls are TRBV10-3 and TRBJ2-5; 10 positions agree with TRBD2. With the DNA end fitting TRBJ2-1 better, the J assignment may be wrong. CDR3 length: 14 amino acids. Germline V gene lookup returns CDR1 ENHRY and CDR2 SYGVKD. The CDR3, as DNA: TGTGCCATCCGGGCTAGCGGGAGTGGCGATGAGCAGTTCTTC. Translating it yields CAIRASGSGDEQFF.